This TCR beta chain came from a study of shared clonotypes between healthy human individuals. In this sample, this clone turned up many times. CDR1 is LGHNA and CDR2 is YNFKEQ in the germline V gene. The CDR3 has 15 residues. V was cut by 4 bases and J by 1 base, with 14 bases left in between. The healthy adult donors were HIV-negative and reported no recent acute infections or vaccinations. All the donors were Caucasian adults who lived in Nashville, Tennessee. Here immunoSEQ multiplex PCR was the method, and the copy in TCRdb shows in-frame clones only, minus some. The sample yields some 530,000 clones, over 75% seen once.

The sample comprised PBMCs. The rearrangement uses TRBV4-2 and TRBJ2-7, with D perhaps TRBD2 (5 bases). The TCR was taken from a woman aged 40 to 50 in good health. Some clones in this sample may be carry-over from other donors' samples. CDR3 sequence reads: CASSPRGQPSYEQYF. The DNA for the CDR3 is TGTGCCAGCAGCCCCCGGGGTCAGCCATCCTACGAGCAGTACTTC.